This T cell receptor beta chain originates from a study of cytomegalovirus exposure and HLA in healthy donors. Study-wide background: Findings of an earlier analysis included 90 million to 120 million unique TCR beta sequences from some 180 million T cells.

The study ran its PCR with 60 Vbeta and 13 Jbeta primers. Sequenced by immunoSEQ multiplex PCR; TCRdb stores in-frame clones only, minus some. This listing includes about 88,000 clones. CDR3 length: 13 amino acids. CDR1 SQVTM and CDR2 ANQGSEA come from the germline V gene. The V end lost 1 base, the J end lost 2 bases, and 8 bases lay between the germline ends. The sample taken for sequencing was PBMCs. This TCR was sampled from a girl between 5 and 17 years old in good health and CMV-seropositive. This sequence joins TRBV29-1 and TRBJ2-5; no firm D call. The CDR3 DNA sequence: TGCAGCGTTGAAGCTAGTAATCAAGAGACCCAGTACTTC. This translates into CSVEASNQETQYF.